This entry features one T cell receptor (beta chain) sequence. Antigen specificity is unknown. Researchers reported that TCR beta cDNA libraries carried unique molecular identifiers. MiXCR, run by TCRdb on the PCR reads, gives a single entry per CDR3 protein. The sample lists under 650,000 distinct CDR3 sequences, roughly 47% seen once, with under 2% in the top ten. Trimming removed 6 bases from V and 9 bases from J, with 15 bases in between. The CDR3 covers 12 residues. This sample stems from a study of post-analysis software for immune sequencing data. Study results and caveats: Patients carried a handful of TRBV segments more frequently than controls did, and TRBV5-6, TRBV5-1 and TRBV20-1 were among them. The authors found that F measure strongly co-clustered same-batch samples. Controls' normalized Chao1 diversity significantly exceeded that of multiple sclerosis patients.

V gene TRBV12-3 or TRBV12-4 combines with J gene TRBJ2-7; D could derive from TRBD1 or TRBD2 (6 bases each). The receptor was isolated from a girl aged 10 to 17 with multiple sclerosis. The sample was blood. Here the CDR3 DNA reads TGTGCCAGCAGCCCAAGGGGGGCCCGGCAGTACTTC. Its translation: CASSPRGARQYF.